This T cell receptor beta chain was recovered during a study of T cells in tumors after PD-1 blockade. Study-level background: No patient had prior checkpoint blockade, systemic immunosuppression, or radiotherapy within 4 weeks.

Data came from immunoSEQ multiplex PCR; TCRdb stores just in-frame clones and leaves some out. In the table there are 20,000 to 25,000 clones, 78% of which are singletons. This clone was seen a single time. Per germline, CDR1 SGHVS and CDR2 FNYEAQ. The CDR3 length is 16 residues. The V and J ends lost 3 bases and 2 bases, in that order; junction bases with no gene match: 9. The receptor comes from a human donor with basal cell carcinoma. The chain joins TRBV7-6 to TRBJ2-5; 7 nucleotides match TRBD2. The sequencing used PBMCs, collected before anti-PD-1 treatment. DNA for the CDR3: TGTGCCAGCAGCTTCAGCGGGGAGGGCCCTCAAGAGACCCAGTACTTC. It translates to CASSFSGEGPQETQYF.